This TCR beta chain stems from a study of T cells after yellow fever vaccination. Broader study findings: Post-booster samples contained most primary-vaccination clones (more than 95% CD4, almost 90% CD8).

This clonotype was found many times. The antigen is undetermined. This CDR3 contains 16 residues. Germline V gene data show CDR1 as SGHAT and CDR2 as FQNNGV. Trimming removed 1 base from V and 5 bases from J; junction bases left unmatched: 7. Synthesis of TCR cDNA relied on 5'RACE template switching, which attached a universal primer site and UMIs. TCRdb processed the 5' RACE reads anew with MiXCR; each CDR3 protein has one entry. The sample lists about 300,000 distinct CDR3 sequences; almost 4% were seen once. The sample here was PBMCs, taken 5 days after the yellow fever booster vaccination. The TCR sequence derives from a young man who received the YFV17D yellow fever vaccine. This chain uses TRBV11-2 with TRBJ2-2; 7 nucleotides line up with TRBD2. The CDR3, as DNA: TGTGCCAGCAGCTTAGTACGGGGGGATTGGACCGGGGAGCTGTTTTTT. Amino acids: CASSLVRGDWTGELFF.